These T cell receptor beta chains were read from a single sample in a study of OX40 agonist ivuxolimab in advanced cancers. Sequencing was performed with immunoSEQ multiplex PCR; in TCRdb, only in-frame clones are kept and a portion is missing. The table lists about 79,000 clones, around 90% of them singletons, with about 3.8% in the top ten. The sequencing used CD4+ or CD8+ T cells sorted from blood, collected in a trial of the OX40 agonist ivuxolimab. The receptor set was obtained from an adult with an advanced solid tumor such as melanoma, head and neck, liver or kidney cancer. CDR3s include the opening cysteine and the closing phenylalanine or tryptophan. A D gene is named only where the DNA matches it firmly. Clone size is given for some rows only: seen once, a few or many times, or a class if the clone is expanded.

>TRBV4-2|TRBJ2-3|-|TRBD2
TGTGCCAGCAGCCAAGAATTGCGGGAGCCAGATACGCAGTATTTT
CASSQELREPDTQYF
>TRBV30|TRBJ1-5|few|-
TGTGCCTGGAGTGCGGACAGTAACTTGGGGAATCAGCCCCAGCATTTT
CAWSADSNLGNQPQHF
>TRBV28|TRBJ1-1|-|-
TGTGCCAGCAGGTCAGGACAGATTGCTGAAGCTTTCTTT
CASRSGQIAEAFF
>TRBV6-5|TRBJ1-2|once|-
TGTGCCAGCAGTTACGGGCTTGACTATGGCTACACCTTC
CASSYGLDYGYTF
>TRBV16|TRBJ1-3|-|-
TGTGCCAGCAGCCAATCGGCCAGCTCTGGAAACACCATATATTTT
CASSQSASSGNTIYF
>TRBV5-6|TRBJ1-2|-|TRBD1
TGTGCCAGCAGCCCCGGACAGGTAAAGGGCTACACCTTC
CASSPGQVKGYTF
>TRBV6-5|TRBJ2-7|-|-
TGTGCCAGCATTGACAGGCAAAGTGGCGAGCAGTACTTC
CASIDRQSGEQYF
>TRBV5-1|TRBJ2-1|-|TRBD2
TGCGCCAGCAGCGAAGGGACTAGCGGGAGGGGTAATGAGCAGTTCTTC
CASSEGTSGRGNEQFF
>TRBV10-3|TRBJ1-1|-|TRBD1
TGTGCCATCAGTGAGTTGATGGGACAGGGAATAACTGAAGCTTTCTTT
CAISELMGQGITEAFF
>TRBV7-8|TRBJ1-1|-|TRBD1
TGTGCCAGCAGCTTACTCGGACAGGGAAACACTGAAGCTTTCTTT
CASSLLGQGNTEAFF
>TRBV10-1|TRBJ2-1|-|TRBD2
TGCGCCAGCAGTGCCGGCGGACTAGCGGGTGAATACAATGAGCAGTTCTTC
CASSAGGLAGEYNEQFF
>TRBV5-6|TRBJ2-1|-|TRBD2
TGTGCCAGCAGCTTCGGACTAGCGGTCTACAATGAGCAGTTCTTC
CASSFGLAVYNEQFF
>TRBV7-9|TRBJ2-7|once|-
TGTGCCAGCAGCTTAGTTTTTGGCCAGGGGAACCACGAGCAGTACTTC
CASSLVFGQGNHEQYF
>TRBV19|TRBJ2-1|-|-
TGTGCCAGTATGCGCTTTTCAGCGGCCGACTCCTACAATGAGCAGTTCTTC
CASMRFSAADSYNEQFF
>TRBV6-1|TRBJ2-1|-|-
TGTGCCAGCAGTTTTGGGCCTGAGCAGTTCTTC
CASSFGPEQFF
>TRBV15|TRBJ2-1|-|TRBD1
TGTGCCACCAGCAGAGCCGGGACAGGGAAATACAATGAGCAGTTCTTC
CATSRAGTGKYNEQFF
>TRBV10-3|TRBJ1-2|few|-
TGTGCCATCAGTGACAGCAACTATGGCTACACCTTC
CAISDSNYGYTF
>TRBV28|TRBJ2-2|-|TRBD1
TGTGCCAGCAGTTTATCGACAGGGAAGGGCACCGGGGAGCTGTTTTTT
CASSLSTGKGTGELFF
>TRBV18|TRBJ2-1|once|TRBD2
TGTGCCAGCTCACCACTAGCGGGTCATCCAAATGAGCAGTTCTTC
CASSPLAGHPNEQFF
>TRBV2|TRBJ1-2|-|-
TGTGCCAGCAGCCCTGGTCAGTTCTATGGCTACACCTTC
CASSPGQFYGYTF
>TRBV10-3|TRBJ2-4|-|TRBD1
TGTGCCATCAGTGAGCCGACAGGGTTCGCAAACATTCAGTACTTC
CAISEPTGFANIQYF
>TRBV30|TRBJ1-1|once|TRBD1
TGTGCCTGGAGCCGGGGACAGGGGGGCACTGAAGCTTTCTTT
CAWSRGQGGTEAFF
>TRBV10-3|TRBJ1-2|-|TRBD1
TGTGCCATCGCCGACAGGGAGAACTATGGCTACACCTTC
CAIADRENYGYTF
>TRBV6-1|TRBJ1-4|-|-
TGTGCCAGCAGTTCCGCCGAGGACTACAATGAAAAACTGTTTTTT
CASSSAEDYNEKLFF
>TRBV28|TRBJ1-4|-|-
TGTGCCAGCAGTTTTGTGGGCCGTGCAACTAATGAAAAACTGTTTTTT
CASSFVGRATNEKLFF
>TRBV2|TRBJ1-2|-|-
TGTGCCAGCAGTGTTTCTGGGAACTATGGCTACACCTTC
CASSVSGNYGYTF
>TRBV30|TRBJ1-1|-|-
TGTGCCTGGAGAAGGACGACGGAGAACACTGAAGCTTTCTTT
CAWRRTTENTEAFF
>TRBV6-6|TRBJ1-4|-|TRBD1
TGTGCCAGCAGTTTACGGCCGGGACAGGGGGGTGAAAAACTGTTTTTT
CASSLRPGQGGEKLFF
>TRBV30|TRBJ1-1|-|-
TGTGCCTGGAGTGTAAGGGTAGCGGACACTGAAGCTTTCTTT
CAWSVRVADTEAFF
>TRBV5-5|TRBJ1-2|few|TRBD1
TGTGCCAGCAGCTTGGTCGGGACAGGGGGAAGCTATGGCTACACCTTC
CASSLVGTGGSYGYTF
>TRBV2|TRBJ1-1|-|-
TGTGCCAGCTTCCAGGGCTTGAACACTGAAGCTTTCTTT
CASFQGLNTEAFF
>TRBV7-3|TRBJ2-1|-|-
TGTGCCAGCAGCCCGGCGGGCGAGCAGATCAATGAGCAGTTCTTC
CASSPAGEQINEQFF
>TRBV27|TRBJ2-3|-|-
TGTGCCAGCAGTTTGGTCTTCACAGATACGCAGTATTTT
CASSLVFTDTQYF
>TRBV6-5|TRBJ1-2|-|-
TGTGCCAGCAGAGAACGACCGCTGAACTATGGCTACACCTTC
CASRERPLNYGYTF
>TRBV28|TRBJ2-1|-|-
TGTGCCAGCAGTTCATCAGGGGCCTCCTCCTACAATGAGCAGTTCTTC
CASSSSGASSYNEQFF
>TRBV7-9|TRBJ2-3|-|-
TGTGCCAGCAGGGGGGGCCTTACGCAGTATTTT
CASRGGLTQYF
>TRBV18|TRBJ1-3|-|-
TGTGCCAGCTCACCACTAGGCAGCTCTGGAAACACCATATATTTT
CASSPLGSSGNTIYF
>TRBV10-3|TRBJ2-7|-|TRBD2
TGTGCCATCAGTGAACCTAGCGGGAGGCCCACCTACGAGCAGTACTTC
CAISEPSGRPTYEQYF
>TRBV11-2|TRBJ1-2|-|-
TGTGCCAGCAGCTTAGAAAGAGGGCTCTATGGCTACACCTTC
CASSLERGLYGYTF
>TRBV29-1|TRBJ2-5|-|TRBD1
TGCAGCGTTGATACAGGGGCTTCCGTCGAGACCCAGTACTTC
CSVDTGASVETQYF
>TRBV1|TRBJ2-1|-|-
TGCACCAGCACCCGAAAATTAGCGGGGGACTACAATGAGCAGTTCTTC
CTSTRKLAGDYNEQFF
>TRBV6-5|TRBJ2-1|-|TRBD2
TGTGCCAGCAGCCCGTTTCGCGGGGGCAATGAGCAGTTCTTC
CASSPFRGGNEQFF
>TRBV6-5|TRBJ1-5|-|-
TGTGCCAGCAGTTACTCCGGGGCAGGGATTCAGCCCCAGCATTTT
CASSYSGAGIQPQHF
>TRBV18|TRBJ2-1|-|TRBD2
TGTGCCAGCTCACGGACTAGCGGGAGTGGGAATGAGCAGTTCTTC
CASSRTSGSGNEQFF
>TRBV5-4|TRBJ1-2|-|-
TGTGCCAGCAGCTTGGATGGATCTAACTATGGCTACACCTTC
CASSLDGSNYGYTF
>TRBV19|TRBJ2-2|-|TRBD2
TGTGCCAGTAGTATGGGGCTAGCGGGAGCGGACACCGGGGAGCTGTTTTTT
CASSMGLAGADTGELFF
>TRBV15|TRBJ1-5|medium-sized|-
TGTGCCACCAGCAGAGATCTCGGGGGCTCGGGCAATCAGCCCCAGCATTTT
CATSRDLGGSGNQPQHF
>TRBV11-3|TRBJ2-2|-|-
TGTGCCAGCAGCCTAAGGGCGGGGGAGCTGTTTTTT
CASSLRAGELFF
>TRBV20-1|TRBJ1-2|-|-
TGCAGTGCTATACACCAATATGGCTACACCTTC
CSAIHQYGYTF
>TRBV5-8|TRBJ2-6|-|TRBD1
TGTGCCAGCCGATTACCAGGGGGCCTCTTAGGGGCCAACGTCCTGACTTTC
CASRLPGGLLGANVLTF
>TRBV30|TRBJ2-1|-|-
TGTGCCTGGAGTGTAATCCCCCGGGGGAATGAGCAGTTCTTC
CAWSVIPRGNEQFF
>TRBV7-3|TRBJ1-2|-|TRBD1
TGTGCCAGCAGCCCCGGACAGGGGAGGCTCTATGGCTACACCTTC
CASSPGQGRLYGYTF
>TRBV27|TRBJ2-7|few|TRBD2
TGTGCCAGCAGGCAGCGGACTAGCGGGAGAGGCACCTACGAGCAGTACTTC
CASRQRTSGRGTYEQYF
>TRBV27|TRBJ2-5|-|TRBD2
TGTGCCAGCAGTCTAACGACTAGCGGACAAGAGACCCAGTACTTC
CASSLTTSGQETQYF
>TRBV29-1|TRBJ2-1|-|TRBD2
TGCAGCGTTGTTGGGCTAGCGGATTACTACAATGAGCAGTTCTTC
CSVVGLADYYNEQFF